The next 23 T cell receptor beta chains were all read from a single sample in a study of blood T cell repertoires in COVID-19. TCRdb's table, derived via immunoSEQ multiplex PCR, lists solely in-frame clones and lacks some. The sample has roughly 21,000 clones, 80% to 85% seen once. Input material: peripheral blood. All receptors come from a middle-aged man with acute or convalescent COVID-19.

The chain is built from TRBV5-1 and TRBJ2-7; a possible D gene is TRBD1 (6 bases). V gave up 2 bases and J gave up 6 bases, with 9 bases separating them. The CDR3 runs 12 residues. Germline V gene data show CDR1 as SGHRS and CDR2 as YFSETQ. The CDR3 DNA reads as TGCGCCAGCAGCTTCAGGGGTGGCGAGCAGTACTTC. It codes for CASSFRGGEQYF.

The chain uses TRBV12-3 or TRBV12-4 and TRBJ1-5, with D maybe TRBD1 (6 bases). The CDR3 consists of 13 residues. Trimming took off 2 bases at V and 7 bases at J, with 9 bases between the two ends. The CDR3 region is CASSLTGSQPQHF. The CDR3 nucleotides are TGTGCCAGCAGTTTAACAGGGTCGCAGCCCCAGCATTTT.

There are a few counts of this clone. The rearrangement joins TRBV19 to TRBJ1-2; possibly TRBD1 for D (5 bases). Germline V CDR1 and CDR2: LNHDA, SQIVND (reference sequence). V gave up 4 bases and J gave up 4 bases, with 10 bases separating them. CDR3 length equals 13 residues. The CDR3 region has the DNA TGTGCCAGTAGTACTACTGACAGCTATGGCTACACCTTC. Its translation is CASSTTDSYGYTF.

V usage is TRBV20-1 and J usage is TRBJ1-1, with D tentatively TRBD1 (5 bases). The length of the CDR3 is 11 residues. CDR1 and CDR2 (germline): DFQATT, SNEGSKA (reference sequence). Trimming stripped 7 bases from V and 8 bases from J, with 14 bases between. In DNA form, the CDR3 reads TGCAGTGTCCCCCGACAGCGAGAAGCTTTCTTT. Translation gives CSVPRQREAFF.

V and J are TRBV9 and TRBJ1-1, with a tentative D call TRBD1 (6 bases). CDR3 size: 15 residues. Germline values: CDR1 SGDLS, CDR2 YYNGEE. The V and J ends lost 0 bases and 4 bases respectively, with 13 bases between them. The CDR3 nucleotides are TGTGCCAGCAGCGTAGGTCCAGGGGCCATCACTGAAGCTTTCTTT. It specifies CASSVGPGAITEAFF.

The chain employs TRBV2 and TRBJ1-2; 8 nucleotides align to TRBD1. The V and J ends lost 10 bases and 2 bases, in that order; junction bases with no gene match: 9. This CDR3 spans 14 amino acids. Germline V lookup: CDR1 SNHLY, CDR2 FYNNEI. CDR3 nucleotides: TGTGCCACTCACGGACAGGGCCGGAACTATGGCTACACCTTC. This gives the protein CATHGQGRNYGYTF.

J is TRBJ2-3 and V is TRBV5-5; D is possibly TRBD2 (6 bases). CDR1 and CDR2 from the germline V gene are SGHKS and YYEKEE (reference sequence). V was pared by 6 bases and J by 5 bases, with 19 bases between. This CDR3 has 15 amino acids. The CDR3 loop is CASTPRLVGGDTQYF. CDR3 nucleotide sequence: TGTGCCAGCACTCCTCGCCTAGTGGGGGGAGATACGCAGTATTTT.

The rearrangement links TRBV5-4 to TRBJ1-1, with 8 bases lining up with TRBD1. Germline V lookup: CDR1 SGHNT, CDR2 YYREEE (reference sequence). Losses at the gene ends were 6 bases for V and 5 bases for J; bases not matched to a gene: 6. CDR3 length equals 13 residues. The CDR3 bases are TGTGCCAGCATGGACAGGGCCGGGACTGAAGCTTTCTTT. Amino acid sequence: CASMDRAGTEAFF.

The genes are TRBV29-1 and TRBJ1-4; 11 bases match TRBD1. The germline V gene encodes CDR1 SQVTM and CDR2 ANQGSEA. The CDR3 spans 15 residues. V was clipped by 4 bases and J by 8 bases; unmatched bases: 9. Written as DNA, the CDR3 is TGCAGCGTTGCGTACGGACAGGGGGCTTTGGAAAAACTGTTTTTT. This encodes CSVAYGQGALEKLFF.

This chain links TRBV6-5 with TRBJ2-7; 7 nucleotides align to TRBD1. Trimming at V came to 6 bases and at J to 1 base, leaving 3 bases not matched to a gene. This CDR3 comprises 13 residues. Germline V gene sequence: CDR1 MNHEY, CDR2 SVGAGI. CDR3 amino acids: CASSDRASYEQYF. As DNA, the CDR3 is TGTGCCAGCAGCGACAGGGCGTCCTACGAGCAGTACTTC.

V and J are TRBV18 and TRBJ2-7; tentative D call: TRBD2 (5 bases). CDR1 and CDR2 (germline): KGHSH, LQKENI. The CDR3 covers 14 residues. V gave up 2 bases and J gave up 2 bases, with 10 bases separating them. The CDR3 loop reads CASSPSAATYEQYF. The CDR3 DNA sequence: TGTGCCAGCTCACCATCAGCGGCGACCTACGAGCAGTACTTC.

The chain is built from TRBV5-4 and TRBJ2-7; no clear D gene. This CDR3 contains 17 residues. Germline loops: CDR1 SGHNT, CDR2 YYREEE (reference sequence). Trimming stripped 3 bases from V and 0 bases from J, with 19 bases between. CDR3 region: CASSSVLHGGSSYEQYF. CDR3 in DNA: TGTGCCAGCAGCTCGGTATTACATGGCGGTAGCTCCTACGAGCAGTACTTC.

The V and J genes are TRBV9 and TRBJ1-2, with 9 bases identical to TRBD1. From germline, CDR1 is SGDLS and CDR2 YYNGEE. This CDR3 is built from 15 residues. The V and J ends lost 4 bases and 2 bases, in that order; junction bases with no gene match: 6. CDR3 protein: CASSSNRGPNYGYTF. The CDR3 nucleotides are TGTGCCAGCAGCAGTAACAGGGGGCCGAACTATGGCTACACCTTC.

J is TRBJ2-1 and V is TRBV19; D is perhaps TRBD1 (5 bases). The CDR3 is 16 amino acids. V gave up 4 bases and J gave up 5 bases, with 18 bases separating them. Germline V gene sequence: CDR1 LNHDA, CDR2 SQIVND (reference sequence). This chain's CDR3 is CASSRLGVLPNNEQFF. The CDR3 DNA follows: TGTGCCAGTAGTAGATTAGGGGTTTTGCCCAACAATGAGCAGTTCTTC.

This clone has more than one count but fewer than ten. The CDR3 DNA sequence: TGTGCCTGTTCAGGGGGCACTGAAGCTTTCTTT. Translating it yields CACSGGTEAFF. The rearrangement uses TRBV30 and TRBJ1-1, with 7 positions matching TRBD1. The germline CDR1 and CDR2 sequences are GTSNPN and SVGIG (reference sequence). V was clipped by 6 bases and J by 4 bases; unmatched bases: 2. CDR3 length: 11 residues.

V and J are TRBV27 and TRBJ1-6, with D perhaps TRBD1 (5 bases). V dropped 2 bases and J dropped 3 bases, with 17 bases sitting between them. This CDR3 comprises 18 residues. Germline CDR1 reads MNHEY; CDR2 reads SMNVEV (reference sequence). In DNA, the CDR3 is TGTGCCAGCAGTTTAAAGATTCAGTCAGGGCTCTATAATTCACCCCTCCACTTT. This encodes CASSLKIQSGLYNSPLHF.

The V and J genes are TRBV7-2 and TRBJ1-2; D unresolved. V lost 4 bases and J lost 1, with 4 bases in between. The germline CDR1 and CDR2 sequences are SGHTA and FQGNSA. The CDR3 runs 12 residues. Written as DNA, the CDR3 is TGTGCCAGCAGCTCCTATAACTATGGCTACACCTTC. It yields the protein CASSSYNYGYTF.

The chain recombines TRBV10-1 with TRBJ2-5, with TRBD1 matching over 8 bases. With V trimmed by 0 bases and J by 7 bases, 1 base remained unmatched. The CDR3 loop spans 13 amino acids. CDR1 and CDR2 (germline): WNHNN, SYGVQD (reference sequence). The CDR3 bases are TGCGCCAGCAGTGAGTCCGACAGGGGGACCCAGTACTTC. Its protein is CASSESDRGTQYF.

V and J are TRBV18 and TRBJ1-1; 8 positions agree with TRBD1. The CDR3 loop spans 19 amino acids. Germline lookup yields CDR1 KGHSH and CDR2 LQKENI. J gave up 0 bases and V 3 bases, and 15 bases lay outside the gene matches. CDR3 sequence (DNA): TGTGCCAGCTCACCCCTGGTCGCTATCGGACAGGGTCTGAACACTGAAGCTTTCTTT. Protein product: CASSPLVAIGQGLNTEAFF.

This clone showed up just a few times. Other DNA variants within this sample encode the same CDR3. The rearrangement uses TRBV6-5 and TRBJ1-5; 7 nucleotides align to TRBD1. Germline V gene sequence: CDR1 MNHEY, CDR2 SVGAGI. The length of the CDR3 is 13 residues. V was clipped by 7 bases and J by 5 bases; unmatched bases: 5. The CDR3 nucleotides read TGTGCCAGCATACGGGACAGTGATCAGCCCCAGCATTTT. Protein: CASIRDSDQPQHF.

As concerns this clone: The same CDR3 can be traced to other DNA sequences in this sample. The chain uses TRBV7-9 and TRBJ2-3; possibly TRBD2 for D (5 bases). The germline V and J ends were trimmed by 5 bases and 3 bases, with 12 bases remaining between them. This CDR3 comprises 14 residues. Germline V gives CDR1 SEHNR, CDR2 FQNEAQ (reference sequence). The CDR3 protein is CASSPSGNTDTQYF. The CDR3 DNA is TGTGCCAGCAGCCCAAGCGGAAATACAGATACGCAGTATTTT.

This chain connects TRBV6-1 to TRBJ1-1; a possible D gene is TRBD1 (6 bases). Trimming cost V 1 base and J 0 bases, with 9 bases left between them. The CDR3 covers 15 residues. Germline V gene data show CDR1 as MNHNS and CDR2 as SASEGT. CDR3 nucleotide sequence: TGTGCCAGCAGTGAAGTGGACAGCTTGAACACTGAAGCTTTCTTT. It translates to CASSEVDSLNTEAFF.

The chain uses TRBV4-3 and TRBJ2-3, with TRBD2 matching over 10 bases. Germline CDR1 reads LGHNA; CDR2 reads YSLEER. J gave up 1 base and V 0 bases, and 4 bases lay outside the gene matches. The CDR3 spans 17 residues. CDR3 DNA: TGCGCCAGCAGCCAAGACCCGCTAGCGGGGGGCACAGATACGCAGTATTTT. Translation: CASSQDPLAGGTDTQYF.